This TCR beta chain came from a study of T cell responses to AZD1222 COVID-19 vaccine. Overall study results and limits: Baseline seropositivity characterized only 5 or 6 AZD1222 recipients. The study reported that nearly half of spike-specific TCRs target unmutated variant regions. When two AZD1222 doses had been given, Spike-specific TCR breadth and depth rose. Clonal diversity may have been underestimated, and the donors were mostly white British, with more females than males.

This clone showed up just a few times. Antigen: not known. The repertoire was sequenced with immunoSEQ multiplex PCR; TCRdb's copy has only in-frame clones and lacks some. Of 150,000 to 180,000 clones detected, 88% appear once; the ten largest clones hold more than 6.5%. V lost 2 bases and J lost 0, with 11 bases in between. The length of the CDR3 is 15 residues. CDR1 SNHLY and CDR2 FYNNEI come from the germline V gene. The J gene is TRBJ2-7, the V gene TRBV2; the D is unclear. The material sequenced was peripheral blood, taken after recovery from COVID-19. This TCR derives from an adult who had recovered from COVID-19. CDR3: CASSEQTSSSYEQYF. The CDR3, as DNA: TGTGCCAGCAGTGAACAAACGAGTAGCTCCTACGAGCAGTACTTC.